This T cell receptor beta chain stems from a study of blood T cell repertoires in COVID-19. The CDR3 has 15 amino acids. The V end was cut by 5 bases, the J end by 3 bases, with 15 bases between. The germline CDR1 and CDR2 sequences are MNHEY and SVGAGI. Some clones are missing from TCRdb's copy, which holds only in-frame ones; the method was immunoSEQ multiplex PCR. The sample includes approximately 150,000 clones, roughly four fifths of them seen just once. The chain combines TRBV6-5 with TRBJ2-3; tentative D call: TRBD1 (6 bases). The specimen was peripheral blood. The TCR sequence derives from a human donor with acute or convalescent COVID-19. The donor label of this sample is uncertain. The DNA of the CDR3 is TGTGCCAGCAGTCCACATTTTAGGGGGACAGATACGCAGTATTTT. It encodes CASSPHFRGTDTQYF.